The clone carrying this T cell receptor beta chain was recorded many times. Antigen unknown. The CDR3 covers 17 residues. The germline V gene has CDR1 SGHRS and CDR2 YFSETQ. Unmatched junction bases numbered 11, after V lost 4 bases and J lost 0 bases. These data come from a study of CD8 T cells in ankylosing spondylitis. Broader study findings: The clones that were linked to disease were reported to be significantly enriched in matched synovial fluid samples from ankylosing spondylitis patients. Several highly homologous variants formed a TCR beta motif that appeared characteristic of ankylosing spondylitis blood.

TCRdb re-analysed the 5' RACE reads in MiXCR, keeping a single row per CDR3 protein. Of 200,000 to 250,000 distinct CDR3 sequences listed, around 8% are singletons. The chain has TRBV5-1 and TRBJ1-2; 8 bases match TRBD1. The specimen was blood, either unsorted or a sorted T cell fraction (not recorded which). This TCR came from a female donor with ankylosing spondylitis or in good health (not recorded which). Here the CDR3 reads CASSTQTGDLPNYGYTF. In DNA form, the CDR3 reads TGCGCCAGCAGCACCCAGACAGGGGACCTCCCTAACTATGGCTACACCTTC.